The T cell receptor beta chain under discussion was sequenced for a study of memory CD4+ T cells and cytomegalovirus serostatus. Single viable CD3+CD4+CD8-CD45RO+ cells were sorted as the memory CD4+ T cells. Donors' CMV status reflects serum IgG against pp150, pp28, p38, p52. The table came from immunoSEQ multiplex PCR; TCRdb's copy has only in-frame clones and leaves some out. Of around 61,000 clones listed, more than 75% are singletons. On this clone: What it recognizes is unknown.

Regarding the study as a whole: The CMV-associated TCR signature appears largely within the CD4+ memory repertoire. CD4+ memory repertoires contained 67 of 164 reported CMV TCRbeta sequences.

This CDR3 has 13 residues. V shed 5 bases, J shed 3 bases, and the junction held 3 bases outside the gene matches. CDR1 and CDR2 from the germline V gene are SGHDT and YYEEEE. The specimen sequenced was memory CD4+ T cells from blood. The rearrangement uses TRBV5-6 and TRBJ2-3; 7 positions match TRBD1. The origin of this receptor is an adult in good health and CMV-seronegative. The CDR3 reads CASRMTGTDTQYF. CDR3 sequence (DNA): TGTGCCAGCAGAATGACAGGGACAGATACGCAGTATTTT.